The text below deals with one T cell receptor (beta chain). Its cognate antigen is unknown. Some second doses came at about 4 weeks and others at about 12 weeks; these were pooled. The data belong to a study of T cell responses to AZD1222 COVID-19 vaccine. Germline lookup yields CDR1 SQVTM and CDR2 ANQGSEA. Trimming left V 7 bases short and J 1 base short, with 10 bases between. The CDR3 is made up of 12 amino acids. Here immunoSEQ multiplex PCR was the method, and the copy in TCRdb shows in-frame clones only, minus some. The sample lists approximately 93,000 clones; around 91% were seen once. Overall study results and limits: The peak T cell response came first, and repertoires were sampled only after it. Nearly half of unique spike-specific TCRs reportedly avoided B.1.351 and B.1.1.7 mutated regions. Dominant at 160-218 and 743-854, vaccine-associated CD4 TCRs also spanned spike.

Sample: peripheral blood, taken 28 days after the second AZD1222 dose. The chain employs TRBV29-1 and TRBJ1-1; no definite D call. This clonotype originated in an adult who received the AZD1222 COVID-19 vaccine. The CDR3 loop reads CSAGEANTEAFF. DNA of the CDR3: TGCAGCGCTGGGGAGGCGAACACTGAAGCTTTCTTT.